This TCR beta chain was retrieved from a study of spatial heterogeneity in lung cancer. Study at large: Sequencing was performed on follow-up PBMC samples when available, collected at a median of roughly two years after resection.

A single record per CDR3 protein comes from TCRdb applying MiXCR to the 5' RACE reads. The sample yields approximately 30,000 distinct CDR3 sequences, under 11% seen once. Specified time point: blood at routine non-recurrence follow-up after resection. CDR3 size: 8 residues. Deletions cut 7 bases from V and 11 bases from J, with 7 bases between. Germline values: CDR1 SGHRS, CDR2 YFSETQ. This chain links TRBV5-1 with TRBJ2-7; the D is unclear. Source: PBMCs, taken at follow-up. This receptor was obtained from a female donor with early-stage non-small cell lung cancer. The CDR3 region is CASATEYF. In nucleotides, the CDR3 is TGCGCCAGCGCGACCGAGTACTTC.